This entry concerns a single T cell receptor (beta chain). This sample was included in a study of cytomegalovirus exposure and HLA in healthy donors. Amplification used 60 Vbeta primers and 13 Jbeta primers. This table comes from immunoSEQ multiplex PCR, and its TCRdb copy is limited to in-frame clones, with some not included. The sample has a few hundred thousand clones; approximately 91% are singletons. The sequencing sample was made of PBMCs. The source of this sequence is a girl aged 2-10 years in good health and CMV-seronegative.

The CDR3 sequence is CSAGGAGKGSTDTQYF. The DNA of the CDR3 is TGCAGCGCCGGAGGGGCAGGGAAAGGGAGCACAGATACGCAGTATTTT. The rearrangement links TRBV29-1 to TRBJ2-3, with D maybe TRBD2 (6 bases). From germline, CDR1 is SQVTM and CDR2 ANQGSEA. Trimming cost V 7 bases and J 0 bases, with 20 bases left between them. The length of the CDR3 is 16 residues.